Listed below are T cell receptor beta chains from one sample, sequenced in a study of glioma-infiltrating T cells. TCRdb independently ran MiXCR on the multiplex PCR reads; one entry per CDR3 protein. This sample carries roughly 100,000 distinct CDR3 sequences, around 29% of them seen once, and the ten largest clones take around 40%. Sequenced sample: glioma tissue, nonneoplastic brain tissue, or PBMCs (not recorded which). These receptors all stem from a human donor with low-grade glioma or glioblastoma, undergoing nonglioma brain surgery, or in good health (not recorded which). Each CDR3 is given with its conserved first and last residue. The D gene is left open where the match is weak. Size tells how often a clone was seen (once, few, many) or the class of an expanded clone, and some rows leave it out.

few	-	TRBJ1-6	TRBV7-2	CASSLERTKNSPLHF	TGTGCCAGCAGCTTAGAAAGGACAAAAAATTCACCCCTCCACTTT
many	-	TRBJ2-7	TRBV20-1	CSAGEGGRGVHEQYF	TGCAGTGCTGGGGAAGGAGGGAGAGGGGTCCACGAGCAGTACTTC
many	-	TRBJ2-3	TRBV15	CATSETRDTQYF	TGTGCCACCAGCGAGACAAGAGATACGCAGTATTTT
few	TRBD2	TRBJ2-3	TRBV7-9	CASSSLTSGASTDTQYF	TGTGCCAGCTCTTCCTTGACTAGCGGGGCTAGCACAGATACGCAGTATTTT
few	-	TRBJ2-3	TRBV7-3	CASSFGNTDTQYF	TGTGCCAGCAGCTTTGGTAACACAGATACGCAGTATTTT
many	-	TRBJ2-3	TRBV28	CASISGLYTDTQYF	TGTGCCAGCATCTCGGGATTATACACAGATACGCAGTATTTT
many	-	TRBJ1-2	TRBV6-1	CASSRTPGGGYTF	TGTGCCAGCAGTCGCACTCCCGGGGGCGGCTACACCTTC
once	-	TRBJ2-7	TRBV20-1	CSARDSAGTPYEQYF	TGCAGTGCTAGAGATTCGGCAGGGACTCCCTACGAGCAGTACTTC
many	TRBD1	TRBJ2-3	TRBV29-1	CSVEARDSRTDTQYF	TGCAGCGTTGAAGCCCGGGACAGTCGCACAGATACGCAGTATTTT
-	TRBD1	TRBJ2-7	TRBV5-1	CASSLGGTGSYEQYF	TGCGCCAGCAGCTTGGGAGGGACAGGGTCCTACGAGCAGTACTTC
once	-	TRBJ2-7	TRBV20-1	CSAQRDSGEQYF	TGCAGTGCCCAGCGGGACAGCGGGGAGCAGTACTTC
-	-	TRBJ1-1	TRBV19	CASSPAPGTFEAFF	TGTGCCAGCAGCCCAGCCCCCGGGACCTTTGAAGCTTTCTTT
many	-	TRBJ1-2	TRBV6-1	CASSEWALPNYGYTF	TGTGCCAGCAGTGAATGGGCCCTCCCTAACTATGGCTACACCTTC
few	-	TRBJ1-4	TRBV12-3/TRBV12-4	CASSLPGLDEKLFF	TGTGCCAGCAGTTTACCGGGGTTAGATGAAAAACTGTTTTTT
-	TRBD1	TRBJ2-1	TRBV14	CASSRLGTGEFNEQFF	TGTGCCAGCAGCCGCCTTGGGACAGGGGAGTTCAATGAGCAGTTCTTC
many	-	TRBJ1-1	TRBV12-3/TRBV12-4	CASSRTQNTEAFF	TGTGCCAGCAGTCGGACACAGAACACTGAAGCTTTCTTT
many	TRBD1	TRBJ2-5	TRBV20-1	CSARDGGQGIETQYF	TGCAGTGCTAGAGATGGGGGACAGGGGATTGAGACCCAGTACTTC
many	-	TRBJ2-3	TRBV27	CASSQRTDTQYF	TGTGCCAGCAGTCAACGCACAGATACGCAGTATTTT
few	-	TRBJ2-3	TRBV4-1	CASSHGLRGLDTQYF	TGCGCCAGCAGCCATGGGTTGAGGGGACTAGATACGCAGTATTTT
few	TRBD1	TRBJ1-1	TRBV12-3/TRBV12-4	CASSRRTGMSTEAFF	TGTGCCAGCAGTCGCCGGACAGGGATGAGCACTGAAGCTTTCTTT
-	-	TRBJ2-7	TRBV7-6	CASSLAGGPSYEQYF	TGTGCCAGCAGCTTAGCAGGGGGTCCCTCCTACGAGCAGTACTTC
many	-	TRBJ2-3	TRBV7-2	CASSRIGGSTDTQYF	TGTGCCAGCAGCCGGATAGGGGGAAGCACAGATACGCAGTATTTT
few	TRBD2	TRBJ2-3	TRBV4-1	CASSQGGSGGATDTQYF	TGCGCCAGCAGCCAGGGGGGTAGCGGGGGGGCAACAGATACGCAGTATTTT
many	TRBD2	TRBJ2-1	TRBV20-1	CSAPTSGEQFF	TGCAGTGCTCCGACTAGCGGGGAGCAGTTCTTC
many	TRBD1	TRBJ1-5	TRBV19	CASSIQGVNQPQHF	TGTGCCAGTAGTATACAGGGGGTAAATCAGCCCCAGCATTTT
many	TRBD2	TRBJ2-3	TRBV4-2	CASSQDKRGSDTQYF	TGTGCCAGCAGCCAAGACAAGCGGGGCTCAGATACGCAGTATTTT
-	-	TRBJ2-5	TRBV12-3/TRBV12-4	CASSLGGGLETQYF	TGTGCCAGCAGTTTAGGGGGGGGCCTTGAGACCCAGTACTTC
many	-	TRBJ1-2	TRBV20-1	CSAISGAGYGYTF	TGCAGTGCTATTTCGGGGGCTGGCTATGGCTACACCTTC
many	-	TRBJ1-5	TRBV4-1	CASSQDWRVRNQPQHF	TGCGCCAGCAGCCAAGATTGGAGGGTGAGGAATCAGCCCCAGCATTTT
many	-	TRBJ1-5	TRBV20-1	CSARGTGHSNQPQHF	TGCAGTGCTAGAGGGACCGGACATAGCAATCAGCCCCAGCATTTT
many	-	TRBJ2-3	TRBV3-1	CASSQSSDTQYF	TGTGCCAGCAGCCAAAGTTCAGATACGCAGTATTTT
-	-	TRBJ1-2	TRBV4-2	CASSQARQAIYGYTF	TGTGCCAGCAGCCAAGCTCGACAGGCCATCTATGGCTACACCTTC
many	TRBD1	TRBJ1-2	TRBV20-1	CSANPGQYYGYTF	TGCAGTGCAAACCCGGGACAGTACTATGGCTACACCTTC
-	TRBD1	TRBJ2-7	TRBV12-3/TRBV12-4	CASSFWVGTGGSYEQYF	TGTGCCAGCAGTTTTTGGGTCGGAACAGGGGGCTCCTACGAGCAGTACTTC
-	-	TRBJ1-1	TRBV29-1	CRHYSGQNTEAFF	TGCAGACATTATAGTGGACAGAACACTGAAGCTTTCTTT
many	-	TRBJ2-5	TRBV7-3	CASSPSGHQETQYF	TGTGCCAGCAGCCCTAGTGGTCACCAAGAGACCCAGTACTTC
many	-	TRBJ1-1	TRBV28	CASRPQLGGRSEAFF	TGTGCCAGCAGGCCCCAACTGGGGGGACGCTCTGAAGCTTTCTTT
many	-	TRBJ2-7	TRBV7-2	CASSLSPGSTPEQYF	TGTGCCAGCAGCTTATCCCCCGGGAGTACCCCCGAGCAGTACTTC
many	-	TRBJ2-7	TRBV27	CASSLKVNYEQYF	TGTGCCAGCAGTTTAAAGGTAAACTACGAGCAGTACTTC
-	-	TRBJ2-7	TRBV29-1	CSVDRADSYEQYF	TGCAGCGTTGATCGCGCTGACAGCTACGAGCAGTACTTC
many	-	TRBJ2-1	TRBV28	CASSLPESNEQFF	TGTGCCAGCAGTTTGCCTGAGAGTAATGAGCAGTTCTTC
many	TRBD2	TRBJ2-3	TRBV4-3	CASSRHGGVTQYF	TGCGCCAGCAGCCGCCACGGGGGGGTGACGCAGTATTTT
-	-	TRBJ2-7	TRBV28	CASSETRGVVYEQYF	TGTGCCAGCAGCGAGACCAGGGGGGTGGTCTACGAGCAGTACTTC
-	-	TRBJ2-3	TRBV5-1	CASSRTLADTQYF	TGCGCCAGCAGCCGGACCCTCGCAGATACGCAGTATTTT